This T cell receptor beta chain was documented in a study of blood T cell repertoires in COVID-19. Study-level information: Italy, Spain and the United States were the sources of the convalescent and acute COVID-19 samples. Nucleic acid was either cDNA or gDNA, and it came from T cells, B-cell-depleted T cells, or PBMCs.

Under the authors' procedure: Cell counts per sample came from amplifying reference gene primers. Assay: immunoSEQ multiplex PCR; the TCRdb copy retains only in-frame clones and omits some. V and J calls and clone size are copied from that table; D and trimming were computed from the DNA. The sample holds around 90,000 clones, around 88% seen once. The CDR3 totals 14 residues. The ends lost 5 bases at V and 10 bases at J; junction bases unmatched: 6. Germline CDR1 is SGHAT and CDR2 is FQNNGV. Those enrolled in Seattle joined during active infection and were followed longitudinally afterward. This sequence joins TRBV11-2 and TRBJ2-1; 12 bases agree with TRBD1. The specimen was peripheral blood. The clonotype originates from a man aged 50 or older with COVID-19, enrolled during active disease. CDR3 bases: TGTGCCAGCAGCGCGGGACAGGGGGCTGGAGAGCAGTTCTTC. Protein sequence: CASSAGQGAGEQFF.